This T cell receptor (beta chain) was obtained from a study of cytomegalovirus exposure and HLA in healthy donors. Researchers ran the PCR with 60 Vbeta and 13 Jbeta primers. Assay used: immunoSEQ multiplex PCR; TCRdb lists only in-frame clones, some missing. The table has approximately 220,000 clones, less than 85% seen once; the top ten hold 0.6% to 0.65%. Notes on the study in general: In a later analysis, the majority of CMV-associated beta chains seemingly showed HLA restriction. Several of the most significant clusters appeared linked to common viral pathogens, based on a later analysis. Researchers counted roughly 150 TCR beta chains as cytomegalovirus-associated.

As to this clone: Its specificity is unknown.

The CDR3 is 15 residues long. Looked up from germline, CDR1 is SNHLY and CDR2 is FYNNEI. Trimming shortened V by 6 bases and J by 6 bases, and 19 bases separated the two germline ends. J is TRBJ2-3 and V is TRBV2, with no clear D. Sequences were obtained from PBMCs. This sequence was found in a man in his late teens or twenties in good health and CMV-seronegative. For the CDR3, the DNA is TGTGCCAGCAGGAACAGTGCGTCAGCCCAGGATACGCAGTATTTT. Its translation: CASRNSASAQDTQYF.